Following are 8 T cell receptor beta chains from one sample sequenced in a study of PD-1 blockade in classical Hodgkin lymphoma. The data were produced by immunoSEQ multiplex PCR, yet TCRdb's version contains in-frame clones alone and is incomplete. The sample has 5,500 to 7,000 clones, 82% seen once. Each of the patients experienced relapse following autologous stem cell transplantation, and their brentuximab vedotin exposure differed. Magnetic negative selection was used to purify CD8+ T cells from thawed PBMCs. Here the sequenced sample was CD8+ T cells from blood, taken at baseline. Source of these receptors: a human donor with classical Hodgkin lymphoma.

The chain recombines TRBV30 with TRBJ2-7; D unresolved. Looked up from germline, CDR1 is GTSNPN and CDR2 is SVGIG (reference sequence). The length of the CDR3 is 13 residues. Trimming stripped 2 bases from V and 2 bases from J, with 10 bases between. The CDR3 sequence is CAWSLDQTYEQYF. DNA for the CDR3: TGTGCCTGGAGTCTAGACCAGACCTACGAGCAGTACTTC.

This clone was counted between two and nine times. This rearrangement joins TRBV28 to TRBJ1-6, with TRBD1 as a possible D gene (5 bases). V lost 4 bases to trimming and J lost 5 bases, with 6 bases between them. The CDR3 has 13 residues. Germline values: CDR1 MDHEN, CDR2 SYDVKM. The CDR3 reads CASSWGDNSPLHF. The CDR3 DNA follows: TGTGCCAGCAGTTGGGGGGATAATTCACCCCTCCACTTT.

The chain joins TRBV21-1 to TRBJ2-3. TRBV21-1 is flagged as a pseudogene. The CDR3 is 11 amino acids. This CDR3 reads CASSPWNTQYF. Here the CDR3 DNA reads TGTGCCAGCAGCCCATGGAATACGCAGTATTTT.

This sequence joins TRBV7-2 and TRBJ2-2; no definite D call. Germline lookup yields CDR1 SGHTA and CDR2 FQGNSA. The CDR3 covers 12 residues. V gave up 1 base and J gave up 7 bases, with 4 bases separating them. As DNA, the CDR3 is TGTGCCAGCAGCTTAGAGGGCGGGGAGCTGTTTTTT. Its protein product is CASSLEGGELFF.

This clone has only one observation. The chain carries TRBV7-9 and TRBJ1-6; D might be TRBD1 (5 bases). With 5 bases removed from V and 15 bases from J, the gap between germline ends came to 17 bases. The CDR3 is 13 amino acids. CDR1 is SEHNR and CDR2 is FQNEAQ in the germline V gene (reference sequence). Here the CDR3 DNA reads TGTGCCAGCAGCCCCCCCGACAGTCTCTACCTCCACTTT. Its protein product is CASSPPDSLYLHF.

This chain joins TRBV4-2 and TRBJ1-5, with D maybe TRBD1 (6 bases). CDR1 is LGHNA, CDR2 YNFKEQ, per germline. This CDR3 comprises 16 residues. Trimming removed 0 bases from V and 0 bases from J, with 9 bases in between. In nucleotides, the CDR3 is TGTGCCAGCAGCCAAGAGAGGGGGTATAGCAATCAGCCCCAGCATTTT. This translates into CASSQERGYSNQPQHF.

The chain recombines TRBV7-2 with TRBJ2-3; 9 bases line up with TRBD1. From germline, CDR1 is SGHTA and CDR2 FQGNSA. After removal of 2 bases from V and 3 bases from J, the junction contained 9 bases not matched to a gene. The CDR3 contains 17 residues. This chain's CDR3 is CASSLPTGGEGTDTQYF. The CDR3, as DNA: TGTGCCAGCAGCTTACCTACAGGGGGCGAAGGAACAGATACGCAGTATTTT.

As to this clone: One end of the junction does not line up with germline, which may come from a read error. The chain combines TRBV7-7 with TRBJ2-1; 7 bases map to TRBD2. The CDR3 sequence is 17 residues long. Germline V CDR1 and CDR2: SSHAT, FNYEAQ (reference sequence). The CDR3 sequence: CASSLFPTSDANNEQFF. As DNA, the CDR3 is TGTGCTAGCAGCTTATTCCCCACTAGCGATGCCAACAATGAGCAGTTCTTC.